This TCR beta chain was sequenced for a study of blood T cells in healthy people across ages. About the study: About one barcoded beta molecule per two T cells was the capture yield of template switching.

Comments on this clonotype: The antigen is not known.

Each donor had ten milliliters of peripheral blood drawn. Whole-study findings and limits: Estimates of diversity drawn from one million T cells were considered underestimates. Older age went with lower TCR beta diversity per million T cells, in a roughly linear way.

V was clipped by 0 bases and J by 1 base, with 9 bases between them. From germline, CDR1 is SGHRS and CDR2 YFSETQ. This CDR3 comprises 15 residues. A second 7 to 11 cycle PCR used barcoded and J-beta primers. TCRdb re-called the 5' RACE reads with MiXCR, one entry per CDR3 protein. Of 1,300,000 or so distinct CDR3 sequences listed, roughly 59% are singletons. This chain joins TRBV5-1 and TRBJ2-3; D is perhaps TRBD1 (5 bases). The TCR was taken from a young man in good health. Sample: blood. The CDR3 DNA reads TGCGCCAGCAGCTTGGAGATAGGGGGCACAGATACGCAGTATTTT. As protein: CASSLEIGGTDTQYF.